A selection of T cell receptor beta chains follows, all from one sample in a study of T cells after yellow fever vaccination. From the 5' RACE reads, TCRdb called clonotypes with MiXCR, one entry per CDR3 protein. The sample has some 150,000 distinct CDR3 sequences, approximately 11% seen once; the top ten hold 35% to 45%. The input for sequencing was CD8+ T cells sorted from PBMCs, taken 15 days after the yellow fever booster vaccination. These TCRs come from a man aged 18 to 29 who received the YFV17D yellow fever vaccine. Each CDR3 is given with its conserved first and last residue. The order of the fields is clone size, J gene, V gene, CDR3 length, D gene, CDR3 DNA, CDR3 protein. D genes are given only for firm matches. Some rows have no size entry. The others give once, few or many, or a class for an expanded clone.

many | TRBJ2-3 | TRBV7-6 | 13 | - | TGTGCCAGCAGCTTGGAGGTTACAGATACGCAGTATTTT | CASSLEVTDTQYF
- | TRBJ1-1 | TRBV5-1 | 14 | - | TGCGCCAGCAGCTTGAGCCAGGGCAGCGCTGAAGCTTTCTTT | CASSLSQGSAEAFF
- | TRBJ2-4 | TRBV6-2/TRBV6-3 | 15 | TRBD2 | TGTGCCAGCAGGATAGAAGCGGGGCCTGGGGACATTCAGTACTTC | CASRIEAGPGDIQYF
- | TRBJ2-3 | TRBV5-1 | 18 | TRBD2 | TGCGCCAGCAGCCCGGATGGCCTAGCGGGGGGGAACACAGATACGCAGTATTTT | CASSPDGLAGGNTDTQYF
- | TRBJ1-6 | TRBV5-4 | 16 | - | TGTGCCAGCAGCTTGGGGAGGGCAGTGGGTCGCTCACCCCTCCACTTT | CASSLGRAVGRSPLHF
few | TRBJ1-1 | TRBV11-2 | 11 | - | TGTGCCAGCAGCTTTTATAATGAAGCTTTCTTT | CASSFYNEAFF
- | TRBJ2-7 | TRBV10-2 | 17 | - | TGCGCCAGCAGTGAGTTCGCGGGGACCACCTACTCCTACGAGCAGTACTTC | CASSEFAGTTYSYEQYF
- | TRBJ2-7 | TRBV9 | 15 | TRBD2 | TGTGCCAGCAGCCCTCGGGCTAGCGGCTACTACGAGCAGTACTTC | CASSPRASGYYEQYF
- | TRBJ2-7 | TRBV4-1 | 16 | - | TGCGCCAGCAGCCAAGACGCTTCGGGGGTTTTCTACGAGCAGTACTTC | CASSQDASGVFYEQYF
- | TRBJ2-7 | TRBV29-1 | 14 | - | TGCAGCGTTGAAGACCCAGGGACATCCTACGAGCAGTACTTC | CSVEDPGTSYEQYF
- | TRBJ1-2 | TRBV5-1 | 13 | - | TGCGCCAGCAGCTCCGACAGTTTCTATGGCTACACCTTC | CASSSDSFYGYTF
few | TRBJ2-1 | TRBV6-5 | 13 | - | TGTGCCAGCAGTTACTCCAATAGCTTAGGGCAGTTCTTC | CASSYSNSLGQFF
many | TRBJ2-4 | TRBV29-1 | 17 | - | TGCAGCGTTGAAGGGTTCCCCGCTGGGGACGGGGGAAACATTCAGTACTTC | CSVEGFPAGDGGNIQYF
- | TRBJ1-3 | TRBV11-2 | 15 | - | TGTGCCAGCAGCTCCCCGTCCCCTCGTGGAAACACCATATATTTT | CASSSPSPRGNTIYF